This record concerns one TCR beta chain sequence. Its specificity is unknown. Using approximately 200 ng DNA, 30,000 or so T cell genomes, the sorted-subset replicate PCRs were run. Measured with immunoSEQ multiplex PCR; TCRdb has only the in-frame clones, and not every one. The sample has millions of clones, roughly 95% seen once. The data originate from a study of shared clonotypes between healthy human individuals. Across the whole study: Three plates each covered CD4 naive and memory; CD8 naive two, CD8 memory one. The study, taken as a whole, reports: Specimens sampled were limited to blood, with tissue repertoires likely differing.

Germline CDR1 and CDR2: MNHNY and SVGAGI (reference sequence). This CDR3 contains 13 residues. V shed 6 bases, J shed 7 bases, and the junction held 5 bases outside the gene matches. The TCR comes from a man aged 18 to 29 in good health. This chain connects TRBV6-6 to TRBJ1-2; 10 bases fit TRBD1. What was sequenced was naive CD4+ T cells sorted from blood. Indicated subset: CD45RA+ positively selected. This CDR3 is CASRPTGGSGYTF. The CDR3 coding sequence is TGTGCCAGCAGACCGACAGGGGGCTCTGGCTACACCTTC.